This TCR beta chain was documented in a study of cytomegalovirus exposure and HLA in healthy donors (dated by TCRdb to 2017 to 2019). The study in broad terms: In an earlier analysis of some 610 of the donors, around 300 Gb of sequence data and 90 million to 120 million unique TCR beta sequences from about 190 million T cells were reported. Approximately 300 gigabases of sequencing data and around 80 million unique TCR sequences made up an early release that covered some 640 HLA-typed donors. Among the roughly 400 genotyped donors, around 81% belonged to the genetic ancestry cluster associated with self-reported Caucasian donors. The aim of the study was to test whether cataloging public T cell receptors could identify signatures of past pathogen exposure. The study used immunosequencing to profile the T cell repertoires of under 700 subjects and linked those repertoires to cytomegalovirus serostatus. Along with the approximately 700-subject first cohort, a separate validation cohort of around 120 different subjects was used. The study combined high-throughput TCR immunosequencing, statistical association of individual TCRs with disease status, and machine learning to predict cytomegalovirus infection status. A later analysis re-examined previously published TCR beta repertoires from more than 550 donors and added high-resolution HLA genotyping to investigate patterns of TCR occurrence. The later analysis used no new phenotypic data to find candidate immune exposures, relying instead on TCR beta sequences and their occurrence across donors. An earlier analysis of approximately 630 of the donors applied high-throughput TCR beta sequencing to assess whether each TCR beta V gene segment acted as functional or pseudogenic. Donor age, sex, ethnicity and CMV serostatus were compiled alongside the repertoire data. Genome-wide SNP genotypes for about three fifths of the roughly 700 donors were used in a later genetic analysis, which treated that subset as a discovery cohort. Every repertoire in the discovery cohort had been generated on one and the same sequencing platform. Class I and class II HLA loci were covered by the typing at four-digit resolution. Typing coverage varied by locus: roughly 629-630 donors for A, B, C, DRB1 and DQB1; under 550 for DQA1; over 600 for DPA1; around 450 for DPB1. Four or five DR-DQ haplotypes were handled as single units for association and clustering, since linkage in the cohort was strong. On average, about 200,000 unique TCR beta nucleotide sequences were sequenced per donor among roughly 430 genotyped donors of the cohort, with roughly 18% of those sequences being non-productive. Beyond this particular receptor, the publication reports: Because the 87-base-pair reads could not distinguish some IMGT-functional V segments, including TRBV6-2 and TRBV6-3, those segments were excluded. Presence/absence analyses assumed roughly uniform sequencing depth across donors, an assumption that may not hold. When HLA alleles, especially DR and DQ, strongly co-occurred, attributing TCR associations to individual alleles was difficult. Specific HLA alleles were associated with about 17,000 TCR beta sequences at a false discovery rate of 0.05 in a later analysis. In an earlier analysis of some 500 of the donors, most TCR beta V segments were observed in productive rearrangements about 87% or about 30% of the time, broadly matching IMGT annotations. Approximately 16 rarely observed V segments, including chromosome 9 orphons, were excluded from the earlier analysis of some 590 of the donors because counts were too low. In the study, approximately 150 TCR beta chains were listed as associated with cytomegalovirus. A group of highly shared sequence variants was considered likely to be a technical artifact of the sequencing pipeline. The classifier was reported to diagnose cytomegalovirus status with high specificity and sensitivity in both the original and validation cohorts. The authors suggested that the approach could potentially be extended to other disease states and immunological phenotypes. In a later analysis, several top co-occurrence clusters were reported to appear linked to parvovirus B19, influenza, CMV and Epstein-Barr virus. Immune exposure information for the cohort was limited to CMV serostatus. Linkage disequilibrium might explain the correlated functional status among segregating V segments, but an unknown experimental factor could not be excluded. Because some donors lacked HLA typing at each locus, the association tests relied only on the typed subset. According to a later genetic analysis, donors in an Asian-associated ancestry cluster had fewer N-insertions in productive TCRs than the approximately 670-donor mean. A further reported finding was that TCR beta sequences accurately predicted the HLA-A and HLA-B alleles for most subjects in the first cohort. According to a later analysis, TCR association rates differed among HLA loci, with DRB1 alleles showing the most associated TCRs and HLA-C alleles showing the fewest. Compared with equally common non-associated chains, HLA-associated TCR beta chains in a later analysis were more clonally expanded and had lower generation probabilities. In this cohort, only TCR beta chains were sequenced, and detectable features were limited by the absence of alpha or paired-chain data. In a later genetic analysis, a missense DCLRE1C variant was associated with V-gene and J-gene trimming of TCR beta chains, and the association was replicated in an independent cohort. Most TCR sequences were observed very rarely across donors, whereas some public TCRs were present in many individuals. According to a later analysis, most CMV-associated TCR beta chains appeared to be HLA-restricted, and the HLA associations seemed to be driven largely by CMV exposure. In vitro tests confirmed that a few of the cytomegalovirus-associated TCR beta chains recognize cytomegalovirus antigens.

The cohort comprised several hundred healthy bone marrow donors. All cohort members were sampled while nominally healthy, although unrecorded immune exposures were likely present. The donor tested CMV seropositive, placing the donor among the 250 to 300 seropositive members of the cohort. A peripheral blood sample was collected from each donor, and TCR beta sequencing was performed on peripheral blood mononuclear cells. Genomic DNA was extracted from the blood cell samples with the Qiagen DNeasy Blood Extraction Kit. Including the terminal cysteine and phenylalanine, the CDR3 comprises 16 residues. Here the CDR3 DNA is all that survives: 48 bases in frame from base 1. V is clipped by 4 bases and J by 1 base, and the sequence between their germline boundaries is 15 bases long. Per the germline V gene, SGHTA is the CDR1 and FQGNSA is the CDR2. As for this clone: Its specific antigen is unknown. No much larger clone exists at a distance of one base, and base qualities are not known.

Receptor libraries were prepared by the immunoSEQ multiplex PCR assay. The multiplex PCR relied on a mix of 60 forward primers for TCR Vbeta segments and 13 reverse primers for TCR Jbeta segments. Amplification of the CDR3 region of rearranged TCR beta genes was performed with a multiplex PCR assay on genomic DNA. The Illumina HiSeq System was used to sequence the amplified TCR beta libraries as 87-base-pair reads. In the original analysis: A later analysis tallied 75 million to 95 million unique TCR beta chains across the 550 to 850 repertoires, and about 10 million of those chains were shared by two or more donors. A nearest-neighbor algorithm error-corrected the raw reads and collapsed the reads into unique sequences, merging closely related sequences to remove PCR and sequencing errors. CDR3 sequences were aligned to IMGT reference sequences to assign V, D and J gene segments. For a sequence to be retained, at least a six-nucleotide match to both a V gene segment and a J gene segment was required. Rearrangements were classified as productive when the CDR3 lacked stop codons and remained in frame with V and J, and all other rearrangements were classified as non-productive. Following IMGT convention, CDR3 was defined as the stretch from the second conserved V-encoded cysteine to the conserved J-encoded phenylalanine. The earlier analysis of around 640 of the donors excluded sequences that lacked an unambiguous match to a single V gene segment. In an earlier analysis of almost 600 of the donors, a V segment was called functional when productive rearrangements were above 56.7%, and segregating when the standard deviation between donors exceeded 5%. A statistical classification framework was built for diagnosing cytomegalovirus status from the catalog of TCR beta chain sequences. V and J gene assignment, in a later analysis, came from comparing TCR nucleotide sequences with IMGT/GENE-DB human TR gene sequences. A later analysis assigned CDR3 sequences and most-parsimonious VDJ recombination scenarios with the TCRdist pipeline. In a later analysis, each TCR beta chain was defined by its CDR3 amino acid sequence together with its V-gene family, and reads without a unique V-gene family were excluded. As a way to deal with suspected cross-contamination and a sequencing artifact, a later analysis dropped under 600 nucleotide sequences that were highly shared and had low generation probability. In a later analysis, a clonal expansion index was calculated for each public chain from normalized within-repertoire ranks of inferred template counts. Generation probabilities in a later analysis came from a VDJ recombination model fitted to out-of-frame rearrangements, and those results were checked against IGoR. Hypergeometric tests were used in a later analysis to score TCR-TCR, TCR-HLA and TCR-CMV co-occurrence, with a repertoire-size bias correction applied to the TCR pairs. A later analysis estimated false discovery rates by permuting HLA or CMV assignments 20 times. In a later analysis, co-occurring TCRs were grouped using DBSCAN, and TCRdist sequence similarity was added for clustering within HLA-allele-positive subsets. Co-occurrence clustering excluded repertoires with fewer than 30,000 or more than 120,000 public chains, plus five with anomalous nucleotide sharing. TCRdb provides this immuneACCESS table in a form limited to in-frame rearrangements. Some clones are lacking; in checked studies, under half of them reflect an unresolved V gene, and why the rest are absent is not known. That table is the source of V, J and clone size, and D and trimming were worked out from the DNA. The sample table records roughly 120,000 clones; more than 60% of these occur just once. About 13% of the sample is in the top ten clones.

The sequence came from a woman aged 60 to 75 in good health and CMV-seropositive. The rearranged segments are TRBV7-2 and TRBJ2-3; no D gene is confidently identified. Sequenced: PBMCs. The bases are TGTGCCAGCAGCTCCCGAAGAGGCGGCGGCACAGATACGCAGTATTTT. Protein translation: CASSSRRGGGTDTQYF.